This passage covers 32 T cell receptor beta chains from one sample sequenced in a study of cytomegalovirus exposure and HLA in healthy donors. Vbeta (60) and Jbeta (13) primers were used in the PCR. TCRdb's copy holds only in-frame clones and misses some; the assay was immunoSEQ multiplex PCR. Of about 180,000 clones in the sample, about four fifths were seen once. Material: PBMCs. These receptors were collected from a woman aged 50 to 60 in good health and CMV-seronegative.

The chain uses TRBV11-2 and TRBJ2-1; D ambiguous. CDR3 size: 14 residues. Germline V gene lookup returns CDR1 SGHAT and CDR2 FQNNGV. V lost 5 bases to trimming and J lost 6 bases, with 14 bases between them. The CDR3 nucleotides read TGTGCCAGCAGCCGCTACGAACCGATCAATGAGCAGTTCTTC. It translates to CASSRYEPINEQFF.

V usage is TRBV7-8 and J usage is TRBJ2-5; TRBD2 might be the D (5 bases). This CDR3 spans 13 amino acids. Per the germline V gene, CDR1 is SGHVS and CDR2 is FQNEAQ. V was pared by 5 bases and J by 5 bases, with 12 bases between. The CDR3 sequence: CASSQGGSETQYF. DNA for the CDR3: TGTGCCAGCAGCCAAGGAGGATCGGAGACCCAGTACTTC. Together with reference TRBV7-8 and TRBJ2-5, the CDR3 gives the full variable domain: GAGVSQSPRYKVAKRGQDVALRCDPISGHVSLFWYQQALGQGPEFLTYFQNEAQLDKSGLPSDRFFAERPEGSVSTLKIQRTQQEDSAVYLCASSQGGSETQYFGPGTRLLVL.

The chain links TRBV29-1 to TRBJ2-3; TRBD2 might be the D (6 bases). CDR1 SQVTM and CDR2 ANQGSEA come from the germline V gene. V gave up 3 bases and J gave up 2 bases, with 12 bases separating them. The CDR3 is made up of 14 amino acids. The CDR3 DNA sequence: TGCAGCGTTGATCTCTCGGGAGACACAGATACGCAGTATTTT. Translated: CSVDLSGDTDTQYF.

This sequence joins TRBV7-3 and TRBJ2-3; TRBD1 matches at 7 bases. This CDR3 is 15 amino acids long. V was clipped by 5 bases and J by 1 base; unmatched bases: 6. Germline V gene data show CDR1 as SGHTA and CDR2 as FQGTGA. The CDR3, as DNA: TGTGCCAGCAGCACAACAGGGGAAGGCACAGATACGCAGTATTTT. The encoded protein is CASSTTGEGTDTQYF.

The chain combines TRBV28 with TRBJ1-1; 7 nucleotides line up with TRBD1. CDR3 length: 15 residues. V trimming: 2 bases; J trimming: 1 base; junction bases outside the gene matches: 4. Germline V lookup: CDR1 MDHEN, CDR2 SYDVKM. The CDR3 nucleotides read TGTGCCAGCAGTTTAGCCGACAGGGCGAACACTGAAGCTTTCTTT. Protein sequence: CASSLADRANTEAFF.

This chain links TRBV20-1 with TRBJ1-1; no firm D call. CDR3 size: 11 residues. In germline, CDR1 is DFQATT, CDR2 SNEGSKA (reference sequence). Trimming removed 7 bases from V and 2 bases from J, with 8 bases in between. The CDR3 here is CSGAINTEAFF. The CDR3 DNA is TGCAGTGGCGCAATAAACACTGAAGCTTTCTTT.

In its sample, this clone was seen once. The gene calls are TRBV21-1 and TRBJ2-3; the table's D call, TRBD2, has no DNA check behind it. TRBV21-1 represents a pseudogene. CDR3 length equals 19 residues. The CDR3 nucleotides read TGTGCCAGCAGCACCCAGACTAGCGGGGGCCTCCGGTCCAAGGATACGCAGTATTTT. It yields the protein CASSTQTSGGLRSKDTQYF.

This clone was recorded only once. The chain employs TRBV9 and TRBJ2-1, with TRBD2 matching 7 bases. V shed 0 bases and J 6 bases; nucleotides not matched to a gene: 33. In germline, CDR1 is SGDLS, CDR2 YYNGEE. This CDR3 spans 24 amino acids. CDR3 sequence (DNA): TGTGCCAGCAGCGTAGACCCCCCGTCGACAGTGCCCTTACCTAGCGGAAAGAGAGCCAATGAGCAGTTCTTC. It encodes CASSVDPPSTVPLPSGKRANEQFF. Drawing the rest from reference TRBV9 and TRBJ2-1, the complete variable domain is DSGVTQTPKHLITATGQRVTLRCSPRSGDLSVYWYQQSLDQGLQFLIQYYNGEERAKGNILERFSAQQFPDLHSELNLSSLELGDSALYFCASSVDPPSTVPLPSGKRANEQFFGPGTRLTVL.

The chain recombines TRBV11-1 with TRBJ2-5; D unclear. CDR3 size: 14 residues. Looked up from germline, CDR1 is SGHAT and CDR2 is FQDESV (reference sequence). V lost 11 bases and J lost 5, with 21 bases in between. The CDR3 spells CASSSKRVGETQYF. The DNA of the CDR3 is TGTGCCTCCTCCTCTAAGAGAGTCGGGGAGACCCAGTACTTC.

The rearrangement joins TRBV29-1 to TRBJ2-2; TRBD1 matches at 7 bases. Germline V lookup: CDR1 SQVTM, CDR2 ANQGSEA. The J segment lost 2 bases and the V segment lost 6 bases, leaving 6 bases of the junction unmatched. The CDR3 runs to 14 residues. DNA of the CDR3: TGCAGCGTCGGCGGACAGGCTAACACCGGGGAGCTGTTTTTT. It translates to CSVGGQANTGELFF.

This clone came up once. The chain is built from TRBV5-6 and TRBJ2-2, with D tentatively TRBD2 (5 bases). Trimming removed 4 bases at V and 0 bases at J, with 16 bases between. The germline gives CDR1 SGHDT, CDR2 YYEEEE. This CDR3 comprises 17 residues. CDR3 in DNA: TGTGCCAGCAGCCCGGACCCAACCGGGGCGAACACCGGGGAGCTGTTTTTT. It encodes CASSPDPTGANTGELFF. The complete variable domain, with remaining parts taken from reference TRBV5-6 and TRBJ2-2, reads DAGVTQSPTHLIKTRGQQVTLRCSPKSGHDTVSWYQQALGQGPQFIFQYYEEEERQRGNFPDRFSGHQFPNYSSELNVNALLLGDSALYLCASSPDPTGANTGELFFGEGSRLTVL.

This clone was picked up a small number of times. The rearrangement uses TRBV28 and TRBJ2-6; D unresolved. Trimming stripped 7 bases from V and 0 bases from J, with 7 bases between. The CDR3 is made up of 14 amino acids. Germline V gene lookup returns CDR1 MDHEN and CDR2 SYDVKM. CDR3 nucleotide sequence: TGTGCCAGCACAGACTTCTCTGGGGCCAACGTCCTGACTTTC. It encodes CASTDFSGANVLTF.

The chain carries TRBV5-1 and TRBJ2-7; no firm D call. CDR1 and CDR2 (germline): SGHRS, YFSETQ. Trimming cost V 7 bases and J 6 bases, with 17 bases left between them. CDR3 length equals 13 residues. The DNA of the CDR3 is TGCGCCAGCGCCGAGCAGGCCCAAGGCGAGCAGTACTTC. As protein: CASAEQAQGEQYF.

The chain couples TRBV9 to TRBJ2-7; TRBD1 aligns across 11 bases. The germline V gene has CDR1 SGDLS and CDR2 YYNGEE. The CDR3 length is 13 residues. With V trimmed by 4 bases and J by 6 bases, 3 bases remained unmatched. This chain's CDR3 is CASSKGQGGEQYF. The CDR3 coding sequence is TGTGCCAGCAGCAAGGGACAGGGGGGCGAGCAGTACTTC. Combining the CDR3 with reference TRBV9 and TRBJ2-7 gives the whole variable domain DSGVTQTPKHLITATGQRVTLRCSPRSGDLSVYWYQQSLDQGLQFLIQYYNGEERAKGNILERFSAQQFPDLHSELNLSSLELGDSALYFCASSKGQGGEQYFGPGTRLTVT.

The CDR3 sequence: CAWSSRAYGYTF. CDR3 coding DNA: TGTGCCTGGAGTTCGAGGGCCTATGGCTACACCTTC. The V gene is TRBV30, the J gene TRBJ1-2; D ambiguous. V lost 2 bases and J lost 4, with 8 bases in between. CDR1 and CDR2 from the germline V gene are GTSNPN and SVGIG (reference sequence). The CDR3 is made up of 12 amino acids.

The V gene is TRBV4-1, the J gene TRBJ2-1, with D possibly being TRBD1 (6 bases). Germline assignment: CDR1 MGHRA and CDR2 YSYEKL. Deletions cut 1 base from V and 1 base from J, with 11 bases between. The CDR3 is 16 amino acids. The CDR3 protein is CASSQAGQPSYNEQFF. The CDR3 DNA follows: TGCGCCAGCAGCCAAGCCGGACAGCCGTCCTACAATGAGCAGTTCTTC.

The V and J genes are TRBV7-9 and TRBJ1-4; TRBD1 matches at 7 bases. The CDR3 extends over 16 amino acids. In germline, CDR1 is SEHNR, CDR2 FQNEAQ (reference sequence). Trimming at V came to 5 bases and at J to 8 bases, leaving 14 bases not matched to a gene. The CDR3 sequence is CASSPNPGQKREKLFF. CDR3 coding DNA: TGTGCCAGCAGCCCAAATCCGGGACAGAAGCGCGAAAAACTGTTTTTT.

This sequence joins TRBV5-1 and TRBJ2-5; possibly TRBD2 for D (6 bases). The better agreement between TRBJ2-7 and the DNA end casts doubt on the J call. Germline CDR1 and CDR2: SGHRS and YFSETQ. The CDR3 has 15 residues. CDR3 nucleotide sequence: TGCGCCAGCAGCTTATGGACGGGGGACTCCTACGAGCAGTACTTC. Its translation is CASSLWTGDSYEQYF.

This chain's CDR3 is CASSEKLAVAKNIQYF. The CDR3 DNA follows: TGTGCCAGCAGTGAGAAACTAGCGGTAGCCAAAAACATTCAGTACTTC. The rearrangement uses TRBV6-1 and TRBJ2-4, with 8 positions matching TRBD2. The germline V gene has CDR1 MNHNS and CDR2 SASEGT. The junction had 4 bases not matched to a gene; V was cut back by 3 bases and J by 0 bases. The length of the CDR3 is 16 residues.

The chain joins TRBV30 to TRBJ1-3; no clear D. Germline assignment: CDR1 GTSNPN and CDR2 SVGIG (reference sequence). V shed 5 bases and J shed 4 bases, with 12 bases lying between them. This CDR3 is built from 13 residues. The CDR3 DNA reads TGTGCCTGGGGACTCTTGTCCGGAAACACCATATATTTT. Translated: CAWGLLSGNTIYF. The variable domain in full, completed from reference TRBV30 and TRBJ1-3, reads SQTIHQWPATLVQPVGSPLSLECTVEGTSNPNLYWYRQAAGRGLQLLFYSVGIGQISSEVPQNLSASRPQDRQFILSSKKLLLSDSGFYLCAWGLLSGNTIYFGEGSWLTVV.

This clone was counted only a few times. The chain combines TRBV19 with TRBJ1-5, with 7 bases matching TRBD1. V shed 8 bases, J shed 0 bases, and the junction held 7 bases outside the gene matches. The germline gives CDR1 LNHDA, CDR2 SQIVND (reference sequence). The CDR3 length is 15 residues. The DNA of the CDR3 is TGTGCCAGTCAGGACAGGACCTATAGCAATCAGCCCCAGCATTTT. Translation: CASQDRTYSNQPQHF. Full variable domain (rest looked up from reference TRBV19 and TRBJ1-5): DGGITQSPKYLFRKEGQNVTLSCEQNLNHDAMYWYRQDPGQGLRLIYYSQIVNDFQKGDIAEGYSVSREKKESFPLTVTSAQKNPTAFYLCASQDRTYSNQPQHFGDGTRLSIL.

The chain recombines TRBV10-2 with TRBJ1-2; TRBD1 aligns across 8 bases. The CDR3 length is 19 residues. V dropped 0 bases and J dropped 1; count of bases not matched to a gene: 13. Germline CDR1 WSHSY, CDR2 SAAADI. The CDR3 region has the DNA TGCGCCAGCAGTGAGTCGAGGTTTGGCAGGGGGCTCGGTAACTATGGCTACACCTTC. Protein product: CASSESRFGRGLGNYGYTF.

This chain connects TRBV11-2 to TRBJ1-1; 10 nucleotides agree with TRBD1. The J segment lost 7 bases and the V segment lost 5 bases, leaving 10 bases of the junction unmatched. CDR1 and CDR2 from the germline V gene are SGHAT and FQNNGV. CDR3 length: 15 residues. The CDR3 here is CASSRQGAGNGEAFF. CDR3 DNA sequence: TGTGCCAGCAGCCGACAGGGGGCTGGGAACGGTGAAGCTTTCTTT.

The chain recombines TRBV4-1 with TRBJ2-5, with 13 bases fitting TRBD2. The junction had 4 bases not matched to a gene; V was cut back by 4 bases and J by 5 bases. Germline CDR1 is MGHRA and CDR2 is YSYEKL. The CDR3 has 15 residues. CDR3 DNA sequence: TGCGCCAGCAGCCCCCGGACTAGCGGGAGTGAGACCCAGTACTTC. It encodes CASSPRTSGSETQYF.

The chain has TRBV5-6 and TRBJ2-7; maybe TRBD1 (5 bases). The V end was cut by 0 bases, the J end by 3 bases, with 10 bases between. The CDR3 extends over 14 amino acids. Germline V gives CDR1 SGHDT, CDR2 YYEEEE. CDR3 DNA: TGTGCCAGCAGCTTGGGGAGTGACAGCTACGAGCAGTACTTC. As protein: CASSLGSDSYEQYF. Based on the CDR3 plus reference TRBV5-6 and TRBJ2-7, the full variable domain is DAGVTQSPTHLIKTRGQQVTLRCSPKSGHDTVSWYQQALGQGPQFIFQYYEEEERQRGNFPDRFSGHQFPNYSSELNVNALLLGDSALYLCASSLGSDSYEQYFGPGTRLTVT.

The J gene is TRBJ2-1, the V gene TRBV5-1, with 9 bases fitting TRBD1. The CDR3 is 14 residues long. The germline gives CDR1 SGHRS, CDR2 YFSETQ. J was trimmed by 6 bases and V by 6 bases; bases with no gene match: 7. CDR3 sequence (DNA): TGCGCCAGCAACCCGGGACAGGGTCGCAATGAGCAGTTCTTC. Translating it yields CASNPGQGRNEQFF. Full variable domain (missing parts from reference TRBV5-1 and TRBJ2-1): KAGVTQTPRYLIKTRGQQVTLSCSPISGHRSVSWYQQTPGQGLQFLFEYFSETQRNKGNFPGRFSGRQFSNSRSEMNVSTLELGDSALYLCASNPGQGRNEQFFGPGTRLTVL.

The chain has TRBV9 and TRBJ2-1; possibly TRBD2 for D (5 bases). With 0 bases removed from V and 8 bases from J, the gap between germline ends came to 18 bases. This CDR3 contains 16 residues. Germline CDR1 SGDLS, CDR2 YYNGEE. The CDR3 sequence is CASSVAPTGLDHEQFF. The CDR3, as DNA: TGTGCCAGCAGCGTAGCCCCTACGGGATTAGACCATGAGCAGTTCTTC. Full variable domain (remainder filled in from reference TRBV9 and TRBJ2-1): DSGVTQTPKHLITATGQRVTLRCSPRSGDLSVYWYQQSLDQGLQFLIQYYNGEERAKGNILERFSAQQFPDLHSELNLSSLELGDSALYFCASSVAPTGLDHEQFFGPGTRLTVL.

V gene TRBV28 combines with J gene TRBJ2-3; D is perhaps TRBD2 (6 bases). The germline V gene encodes CDR1 MDHEN and CDR2 SYDVKM. Trimming removed 6 bases from V and 1 base from J, with 14 bases in between. This CDR3 is 15 amino acids long. The CDR3 bases are TGTGCCAGCAGCTCTGCCGGGGGACGCACAGATACGCAGTATTTT. Its translation: CASSSAGGRTDTQYF. Combining the CDR3 with reference TRBV28 and TRBJ2-3 gives the whole variable domain DVKVTQSSRYLVKRTGEKVFLECVQDMDHENMFWYRQDPGLGLRLIYFSYDVKMKEKGDIPEGYSVSREKKERFSLILESASTNQTSMYLCASSSAGGRTDTQYFGPGTRLTVL.

V usage is TRBV6-1 and J usage is TRBJ2-5, with 7 bases lining up with TRBD1. CDR1 is MNHNS and CDR2 is SASEGT in the germline V gene. After removal of 2 bases from V and 5 bases from J, the junction contained 5 bases not matched to a gene. The CDR3 has 14 residues. For the CDR3, the DNA is TGTGCCAGCAGTGAACAGGGGGTTGGGGAGACCCAGTACTTC. This translates into CASSEQGVGETQYF.

This sequence joins TRBV29-1 and TRBJ2-5, with TRBD2 matching over 8 bases. The CDR3 covers 14 residues. With 7 bases clipped from V and 5 bases from J, the junction kept 12 bases outside the gene matches. Looked up from germline, CDR1 is SQVTM and CDR2 is ANQGSEA. CDR3 loop: CSANPGGGGETQYF. The CDR3 region has the DNA TGCAGCGCGAACCCCGGGGGGGGTGGGGAGACCCAGTACTTC.

Details on this clone: This CDR3 is also generated by other DNA sequences in the sample. CDR3 DNA: TGTGCCAGCAGCCCGCCAACAGGGGACACCGGGGAGCTGTTTTTT. This codes for CASSPPTGDTGELFF. V and J are TRBV5-4 and TRBJ2-2; 7 bases fit TRBD1. CDR3 size: 15 residues. CDR1 SGHNT and CDR2 YYREEE come from the germline V gene (reference sequence). J gave up 3 bases and V 4 bases, and 6 bases lay outside the gene matches.

This chain joins TRBV7-2 and TRBJ2-1; D may be TRBD2 (5 bases). The germline V gene encodes CDR1 SGHTA and CDR2 FQGNSA. V lost 10 bases, J lost 3 bases, and 13 bases lay in between. CDR3 length: 13 residues. The CDR3 is CATSRAIYNEQFF. The CDR3 DNA reads as TGTGCCACCTCGCGGGCCATCTACAATGAGCAGTTCTTC.